This T cell receptor (beta chain) was sequenced during a study of blood T cell repertoires in COVID-19. This CDR3 region has 14 residues. Germline V CDR1 and CDR2: SGHNT, YYREEE (reference sequence). V gave up 4 bases and J gave up 5 bases; unmatched junction bases: 6. This clone occurred once. Produced via immunoSEQ multiplex PCR; TCRdb's table is partial and in-frame only. The sample yields a few hundred thousand clones, about 81% seen once. The sequencing sample was made of PBMCs or T cells enriched from blood (not recorded which). V gene TRBV5-4 combines with J gene TRBJ2-5; 9 bases align to TRBD2. The sequence was obtained from a middle-aged man who had recovered from COVID-19. The CDR3 DNA sequence: TGTGCCAGCAGCCCCGGGACTAGCTCGGAGACCCAGTACTTC. Translating it yields CASSPGTSSETQYF.